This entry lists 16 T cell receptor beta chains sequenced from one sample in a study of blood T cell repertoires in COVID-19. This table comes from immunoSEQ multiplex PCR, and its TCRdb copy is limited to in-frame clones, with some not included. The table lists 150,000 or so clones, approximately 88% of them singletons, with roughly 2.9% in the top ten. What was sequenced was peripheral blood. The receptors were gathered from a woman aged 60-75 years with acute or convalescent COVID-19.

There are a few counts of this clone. In DNA form, the CDR3 reads TGTGCCAGCAGCGGCAGGGACAATGAGCAGTTCTTC. Its translation is CASSGRDNEQFF. This chain connects TRBV11-3 to TRBJ2-1; possible D gene TRBD1, 5 bases. V lost 5 bases and J lost 5, with 7 bases in between. CDR3 size: 12 residues. Germline V CDR1 and CDR2: SGHNT, YENEEA.

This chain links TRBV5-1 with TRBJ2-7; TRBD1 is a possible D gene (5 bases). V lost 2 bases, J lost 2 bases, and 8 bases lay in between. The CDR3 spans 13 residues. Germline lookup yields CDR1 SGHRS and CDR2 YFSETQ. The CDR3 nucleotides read TGCGCCAGCAGCTTCAGGGTCACCTACGAGCAGTACTTC. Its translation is CASSFRVTYEQYF.

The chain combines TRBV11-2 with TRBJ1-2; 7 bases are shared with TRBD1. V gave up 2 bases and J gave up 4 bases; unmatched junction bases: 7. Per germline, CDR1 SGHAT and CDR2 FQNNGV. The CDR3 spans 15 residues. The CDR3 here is CASSLTRTGLYGYTF. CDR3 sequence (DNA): TGTGCCAGCAGCTTAACACGGACAGGCCTCTATGGCTACACCTTC. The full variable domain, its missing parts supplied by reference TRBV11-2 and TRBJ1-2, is EAGVAQSPRYKIIEKRQSVAFWCNPISGHATLYWYQQILGQGPKLLIQFQNNGVVDDSQLPKDRFSAERLKGVDSTLKIQPAKLEDSAVYLCASSLTRTGLYGYTFGSGTRLTVV.

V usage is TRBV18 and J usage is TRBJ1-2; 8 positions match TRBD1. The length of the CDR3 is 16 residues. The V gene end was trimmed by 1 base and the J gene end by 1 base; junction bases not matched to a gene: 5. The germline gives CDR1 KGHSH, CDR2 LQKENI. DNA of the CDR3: TGTGCCAGCTCACCACAGCGAGACAGGGGTAACTATGGCTACACCTTC. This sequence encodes CASSPQRDRGNYGYTF. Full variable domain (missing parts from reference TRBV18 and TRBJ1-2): NAGVMQNPRHLVRRRGQEARLRCSPMKGHSHVYWYRQLPEEGLKFMVYLQKENIIDESGMPKERFSAEFPKEGPSILRIQQVVRGDSAAYFCASSPQRDRGNYGYTFGSGTRLTVV.

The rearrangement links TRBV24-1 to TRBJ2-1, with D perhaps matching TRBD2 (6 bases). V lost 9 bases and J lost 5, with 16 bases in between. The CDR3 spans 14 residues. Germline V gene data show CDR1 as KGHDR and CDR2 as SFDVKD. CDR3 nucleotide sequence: TGTGCCACCGAGGGACTGAACTATGACAATGAGCAGTTCTTC. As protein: CATEGLNYDNEQFF.

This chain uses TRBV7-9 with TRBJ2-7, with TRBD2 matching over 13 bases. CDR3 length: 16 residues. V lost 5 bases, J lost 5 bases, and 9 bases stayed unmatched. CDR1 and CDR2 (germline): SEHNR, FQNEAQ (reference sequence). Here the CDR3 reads CASSPFTSGGVNEQYF. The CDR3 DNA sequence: TGTGCCAGCAGCCCGTTTACTAGCGGGGGGGTAAACGAGCAGTACTTC.

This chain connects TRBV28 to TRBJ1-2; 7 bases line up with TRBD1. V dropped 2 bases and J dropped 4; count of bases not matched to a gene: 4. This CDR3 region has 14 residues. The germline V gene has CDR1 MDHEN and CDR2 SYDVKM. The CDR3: CASSLRNRGYGYTF. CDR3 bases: TGTGCCAGCAGTTTAAGGAACAGGGGCTATGGCTACACCTTC.

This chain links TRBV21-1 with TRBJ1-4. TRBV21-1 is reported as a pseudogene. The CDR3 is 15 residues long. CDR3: CASRRRGSSYEKLFF. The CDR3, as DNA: TGTGCCAGCCGCCGCCGGGGGAGCAGTTATGAAAAACTGTTTTTT.

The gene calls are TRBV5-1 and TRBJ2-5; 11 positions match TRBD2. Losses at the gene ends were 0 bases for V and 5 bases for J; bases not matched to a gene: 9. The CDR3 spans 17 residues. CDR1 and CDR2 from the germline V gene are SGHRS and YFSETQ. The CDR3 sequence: CASSLGVAGGQSETQYF. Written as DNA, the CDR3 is TGCGCCAGCAGCTTGGGAGTAGCGGGGGGGCAGTCGGAGACCCAGTACTTC.

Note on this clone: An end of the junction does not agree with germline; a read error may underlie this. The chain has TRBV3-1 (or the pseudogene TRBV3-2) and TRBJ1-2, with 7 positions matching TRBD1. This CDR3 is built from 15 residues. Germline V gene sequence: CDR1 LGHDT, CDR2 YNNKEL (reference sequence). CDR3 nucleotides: TGTGCCAGCAGGCACCGGGACAGTGGGAACTATGGCTTCACCTTC. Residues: CASRHRDSGNYGFTF.

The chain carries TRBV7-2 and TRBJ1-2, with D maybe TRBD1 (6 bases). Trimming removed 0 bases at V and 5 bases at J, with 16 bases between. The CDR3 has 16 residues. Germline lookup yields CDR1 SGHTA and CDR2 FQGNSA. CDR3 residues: CASSLALETGRYGYTF. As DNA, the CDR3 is TGTGCCAGCAGCTTAGCGCTCGAGACAGGCAGATATGGCTACACCTTC.

Here the CDR3 reads CSASPSAIRSYEQYF. The CDR3 nucleotides are TGCAGTGCTAGTCCTAGCGCTATCCGCTCCTACGAGCAGTACTTC. V usage is TRBV20-1 and J usage is TRBJ2-7; tentative D call: TRBD2 (6 bases). The germline V and J ends were trimmed by 3 bases and 0 bases, with 15 bases remaining between them. CDR3 length: 15 residues. Germline lookup yields CDR1 DFQATT and CDR2 SNEGSKA (reference sequence).

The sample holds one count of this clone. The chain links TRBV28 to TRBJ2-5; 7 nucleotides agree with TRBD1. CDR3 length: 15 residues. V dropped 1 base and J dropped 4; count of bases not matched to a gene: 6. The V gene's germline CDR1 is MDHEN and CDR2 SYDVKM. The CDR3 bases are TGTGCCAGCAGTTTATCGACAGGGTGGCGAGAGACCCAGTACTTC. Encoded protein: CASSLSTGWRETQYF.

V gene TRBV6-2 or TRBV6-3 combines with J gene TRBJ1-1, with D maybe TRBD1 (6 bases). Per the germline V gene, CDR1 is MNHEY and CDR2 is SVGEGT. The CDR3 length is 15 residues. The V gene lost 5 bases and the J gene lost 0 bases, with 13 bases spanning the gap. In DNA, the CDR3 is TGTGCCAGCAGTCAGACAGGCTCCGTGAACACTGAAGCTTTCTTT. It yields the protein CASSQTGSVNTEAFF.

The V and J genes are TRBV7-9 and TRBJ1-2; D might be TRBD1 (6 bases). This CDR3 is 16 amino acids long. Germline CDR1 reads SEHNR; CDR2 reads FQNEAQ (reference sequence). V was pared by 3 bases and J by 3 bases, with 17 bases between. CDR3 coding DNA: TGTGCCAGCAGCTTGATAGGGACAAGGGATTACTATGGCTACACCTTC. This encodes CASSLIGTRDYYGYTF.

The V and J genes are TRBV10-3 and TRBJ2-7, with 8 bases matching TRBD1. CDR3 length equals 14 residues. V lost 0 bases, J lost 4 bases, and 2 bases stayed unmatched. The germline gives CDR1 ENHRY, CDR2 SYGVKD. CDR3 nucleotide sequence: TGTGCCATCAGTGAGTCGACAGGGGAATACGAGCAGTACTTC. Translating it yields CAISESTGEYEQYF.